This record looks at one T cell receptor (beta chain) sequence and its context. Its antigen is undetermined. This may be a read error, as it is one base from a much larger clone. A single record per CDR3 protein comes from TCRdb applying MiXCR to the 5' RACE reads. The table lists approximately 7,600 distinct CDR3 sequences, about 20% of them singletons. This specimen belongs to a study of spatial heterogeneity in lung cancer. The wider study: Detection of beta-chain sequences consistently exceeded that of alpha-chain sequences. Study-level results: Tumors with more nonsynonymous mutations had more expanded intratumoral alpha and beta TCRs.

The time point: sample taken at primary tumor resection. Samples were donated by 72 untreated early-stage non-small cell lung cancer patients. The sequenced material consisted of unsorted whole RNA from tumor, nontumor lung or frozen PBMC. The sequence derives from a female donor with early-stage non-small cell lung cancer. The input for sequencing was lung tumor tissue, taken at surgery.

Here the CDR3 reads CGATALAGSTDTQYF. CDR3 nucleotides: TGCGGTGCTACAGCTCTAGCGGGGAGCACAGATACGCAGTATTTT. The chain is built from TRBV20-1 and TRBJ2-3, with TRBD2 matching over 9 bases. Germline values: CDR1 DFQATT, CDR2 SNEGSKA (reference sequence). The CDR3 loop spans 15 amino acids.